This is a list of T cell receptor beta chains from one sample in a study of blood T cells in healthy people across ages. MiXCR was run by TCRdb on the 5' RACE reads, yielding one entry per CDR3 protein. The data show approximately 2,000,000 distinct CDR3 sequences, with roughly two fifths seen just once and 20% to 25% held by the top ten. The sequenced sample consisted of blood. The receptor set was obtained from a human donor in good health. The CDR3 runs from the conserved cysteine through the conserved F or W. The D gene is left open where the match is weak. A row's size may be missing; if present it is once, few, many or a size class.

TRBV29-1	TRBD1	TRBJ1-2	.	13	CSVEVVRGNGYTF	TGCAGCGTTGAAGTGGTCAGGGGGAACGGCTACACCTTC
TRBV20-1	.	TRBJ2-1	.	13	CSALPAVDNEQFF	TGCAGTGCGTTACCAGCGGTAGACAATGAGCAGTTCTTC
TRBV20-1	.	TRBJ2-5	once	14	CSVATSEGAETQYF	TGCAGTGTCGCGACTAGCGAGGGGGCTGAGACCCAGTACTTC
TRBV11-2	TRBD2	TRBJ2-3	few	16	CASSQTSGGAADTQYF	TGTGCCAGCAGCCAGACTAGCGGGGGGGCGGCAGATACGCAGTATTTT
TRBV6-2/TRBV6-3	.	TRBJ1-2	.	14	CASSADRLHYGYTF	TGTGCCAGCAGCGCAGACAGACTCCACTATGGCTACACCTTC
TRBV12-3/TRBV12-4	.	TRBJ1-2	few	12	CASSSNREGYTF	TGTGCCAGCAGTAGCAACAGGGAAGGCTACACCTTC
TRBV7-6	TRBD1	TRBJ2-1	few	14	CARNFRDRDDEQFF	TGTGCCAGGAACTTCCGGGACAGGGACGATGAGCAGTTCTTC
TRBV6-2/TRBV6-3	TRBD1	TRBJ1-5	few	20	CASSLAGLPPDRRKNQPQHF	TGTGCCAGCAGTTTGGCGGGGCTCCCCCCGGACAGGAGAAAAAATCAGCCCCAGCATTTT
TRBV5-1	TRBD1	TRBJ2-5	.	14	CASSWMGQVETQYF	TGCGCCAGCAGCTGGATGGGACAGGTGGAGACCCAGTACTTC
TRBV11-2	.	TRBJ1-5	.	14	CASSSAGSNQPQHF	TGTGCCAGCAGCTCTGCGGGGAGCAATCAGCCCCAGCATTTT
TRBV6-2/TRBV6-3	TRBD2	TRBJ2-1	few	18	CASSYLGGITAGGHEQFF	TGTGCCAGCAGTTATCTCGGTGGGATTACGGCGGGGGGACATGAGCAGTTCTTC
TRBV2	TRBD1	TRBJ2-3	.	15	CASSEAQGAEDTQYF	TGTGCCAGCAGTGAAGCTCAGGGGGCGGAAGATACGCAGTATTTT
TRBV4-3	TRBD1	TRBJ1-1	.	15	CASSQVLRGHTEAFF	TGCGCCAGCAGCCAAGTATTAAGGGGGCACACTGAAGCTTTCTTT
TRBV29-1	TRBD1	TRBJ1-2	.	14	CSVGTDRGYQGYTF	TGCAGCGTTGGAACGGACAGGGGGTATCAGGGCTACACCTTC
TRBV27	.	TRBJ2-3	few	15	CASSLTVPSTDTQYF	TGTGCCAGCAGTTTGACAGTACCTAGCACAGATACGCAGTATTTT
TRBV15	TRBD1	TRBJ1-2	few	16	CATSRDLTGFDYGYTF	TGTGCCACCAGCAGAGACTTGACAGGGTTTGACTATGGCTACACCTTC
TRBV28	.	TRBJ2-7	.	14	CASSLSQAGYEQYF	TGTGCCAGCAGCTTGTCCCAAGCGGGCTACGAGCAGTACTTC
TRBV9	.	TRBJ2-3	.	14	CASSWRQATDTQYF	TGTGCCAGCAGTTGGAGACAGGCCACAGATACGCAGTATTTT
TRBV12-3/TRBV12-4	.	TRBJ1-1	.	16	CASTPTAGTLNTEAFF	TGTGCCAGCACTCCTACCGCAGGGACCTTGAACACTGAAGCTTTCTTT
TRBV18	.	TRBJ1-1	few	15	CASSPVGSHYTEAFF	TGTGCCAGCTCACCAGTTGGATCCCATTACACTGAAGCTTTCTTT
TRBV7-9	TRBD1	TRBJ2-3	few	16	CASSHRTGIPTDTQYF	TGTGCCAGCAGCCATCGGACAGGGATTCCCACAGATACGCAGTATTTT
TRBV3-1	TRBD1	TRBJ1-2	.	15	CASSPGGQGIGGYTF	TGTGCCAGCAGCCCCGGGGGACAGGGCATAGGAGGCTACACCTTC
TRBV20-1	.	TRBJ1-2	.	11	CSAYREGGYTF	TGCAGTGCTTACAGGGAGGGGGGCTACACCTTC
TRBV9	TRBD1	TRBJ2-1	few	17	CASSPFQRQGARDEQFF	TGTGCCAGCAGCCCATTCCAGAGACAGGGGGCTAGAGATGAGCAGTTCTTC
TRBV29-1	TRBD2	TRBJ2-5	few	16	CSVEELGLGSQETQYF	TGCAGCGTTGAAGAACTAGGACTAGGCAGCCAAGAGACCCAGTACTTC
TRBV12-3/TRBV12-4	.	TRBJ1-6	few	12	CASSALFSPLHF	TGTGCCAGCAGTGCGTTATTTTCACCCCTCCACTTT
TRBV7-2	.	TRBJ2-7	.	15	CAGSLGGGPLYEQYF	TGTGCCGGCAGCTTAGGCGGGGGCCCTCTTTACGAGCAGTACTTC
TRBV12-3/TRBV12-4	TRBD2	TRBJ2-2	.	18	CASSFLSGGKENTGEPFF	TGTGCCAGCAGTTTCCTTAGCGGGGGGAAGGAGAACACCGGGGAGCCGTTTTTT
TRBV10-3	.	TRBJ1-2	few	13	CATIWRPGDGYTF	TGTGCCACCATCTGGCGCCCAGGGGATGGCTACACCTTC
TRBV2	.	TRBJ2-3	few	15	CASSDLWLATDTQYF	TGTGCCAGCAGTGACCTTTGGCTAGCGACAGATACGCAGTATTTT
TRBV29-1	.	TRBJ2-3	.	13	CSVHTIMADTQYF	TGCAGCGTGCACACCATTATGGCGGATACGCAGTATTTT
TRBV7-6	.	TRBJ2-5	.	17	CASSPLGRDRPQETQYF	TGTGCCAGCAGCCCATTGGGCCGGGACCGCCCACAAGAGACCCAGTACTTC
TRBV7-2	TRBD2	TRBJ2-4	.	15	CASSPGTSGGNIQYF	TGTGCCAGCAGCCCGGGGACTAGCGGGGGTAACATTCAGTACTTC
TRBV5-1	TRBD2	TRBJ2-7	.	15	CASSLDGTRGYEQYF	TGCGCCAGCAGCTTGGATGGGACTAGGGGATACGAGCAGTACTTC
TRBV7-2	.	TRBJ2-3	.	15	CASSQGGVNTDTQYF	TGTGCCAGCAGCCAGGGGGGGGTCAACACAGATACGCAGTATTTT
TRBV10-3	.	TRBJ2-4	few	14	CAISEFSSKNIQYF	TGTGCCATCAGTGAGTTCAGCTCCAAAAACATTCAGTACTTC
TRBV24-1	TRBD1	TRBJ1-2	.	15	CATSDWTGLGYGYTF	TGTGCCACCAGTGATTGGACAGGGCTGGGCTATGGCTACACCTTC
TRBV20-1	.	TRBJ2-3	.	13	CSARGAGRDTQYF	TGCAGTGCTAGAGGGGCAGGGAGGGATACGCAGTATTTT
TRBV24-1	.	TRBJ2-2	.	13	CATNLGNTGELFF	TGTGCCACCAACCTAGGGAACACCGGGGAGCTGTTTTTT
TRBV9	.	TRBJ2-7	.	13	CASSVDSPYEQYF	TGTGCCAGCAGCGTCGACAGCCCCTACGAGCAGTACTTC
TRBV7-2	TRBD1	TRBJ2-4	.	15	CASSRTGTDFYEQYF	TGTGCCAGCAGTCGTACCGGGACAGACTTCTATGAGCAGTACTTC
TRBV5-1	.	TRBJ1-1	.	16	CASRLTGFRGGTEAFF	TGCGCCAGCAGACTAACAGGGTTTAGAGGGGGCACTGAAGCTTTCTTT
TRBV12-3/TRBV12-4	.	TRBJ2-1	few	13	CASSRGRGNEQFF	TGTGCCAGCAGCCGCGGCAGGGGTAATGAGCAGTTCTTC
TRBV19	.	TRBJ2-1	.	16	CASSMLTRGAYNEQFF	TGTGCCAGTAGTATGCTAACGCGGGGCGCCTACAATGAGCAGTTCTTC
TRBV20-1	TRBD2	TRBJ2-1	.	15	CSASGLAAAYNEQFF	TGCAGTGCTAGCGGACTAGCGGCGGCCTACAATGAGCAGTTCTTC
TRBV29-1	.	TRBJ2-7	.	17	CSVANLWRDSPSYEQYF	TGCAGCGTTGCGAACCTTTGGCGGGACAGTCCATCCTACGAGCAGTACTTC
TRBV12-3/TRBV12-4	TRBD1	TRBJ1-5	.	16	CASSPTGTGKKEPQHF	TGTGCCAGCAGCCCGACTGGGACAGGGAAAAAGGAGCCCCAGCATTTT
TRBV9	.	TRBJ1-1	.	19	CASSPIAVKRGRENTEAFF	TGTGCCAGCAGCCCCATCGCTGTGAAGAGGGGTAGGGAGAACACTGAAGCTTTCTTT
TRBV6-5	.	TRBJ2-7	.	14	CASRRDTDTYEQYF	TGTGCCAGCAGGCGGGACACCGACACCTACGAGCAGTACTTC
TRBV7-7	.	TRBJ2-1	few	15	CASSLEQVPYNEQFF	TGTGCCAGCAGCTTAGAGCAGGTACCCTACAATGAGCAGTTCTTC
TRBV2	.	TRBJ1-2	.	12	CASLLQLYGYTF	TGTGCCAGCCTTCTGCAGCTGTATGGCTACACCTTC
TRBV15	TRBD2	TRBJ2-1	.	12	CATSRDGTSGFF	TGTGCCACCAGCAGAGACGGGACTAGCGGGTTCTTC
TRBV11-2	.	TRBJ2-3	.	12	CASSLYAGTQYF	TGTGCCAGCAGCTTGTATGCCGGAACGCAGTATTTT
TRBV6-2/TRBV6-3	TRBD1	TRBJ2-1	few	16	CASGPWGQGSYNEQFF	TGTGCCAGCGGCCCCTGGGGACAGGGGTCATACAATGAGCAGTTCTTC
TRBV2	.	TRBJ2-7	few	13	CASSTTGTCEQYF	TGTGCCAGCAGTACTACAGGAACCTGCGAGCAGTACTTC
TRBV7-2	.	TRBJ2-7	few	13	CASSMDPGREQYF	TGTGCCAGCAGCATGGATCCAGGCCGGGAGCAGTACTTC
TRBV7-9	.	TRBJ1-4	once	15	CASSSGPGKNEKLFF	TGTGCCAGCAGCTCCGGACCGGGAAAAAATGAAAAACTGTTTTTT